This T cell receptor beta chain originates from a study of OX40 agonist ivuxolimab in advanced cancers. Whole-study context: The patients' treatment was ivuxolimab, an agonistic anti-OX40 (CD134) antibody. Prior anti-PD-1, anti-PD-L1 or anti-CTLA-4 therapy was allowed; 30% to 40% had some. Partial responses were recorded for three patients, including one with hepatocellular carcinoma and two with cutaneous melanoma.

The CDR3 extends over 11 amino acids. Trimming pared 1 base from V and 6 bases from J, leaving 4 bases between. Germline CDR1 reads SNHLY; CDR2 reads FYNNEI. Study-level results: Normalized expansion of T-cell clones was also low for some nonresponders.

Some clones are missing from TCRdb's copy, which holds only in-frame ones; the method was immunoSEQ multiplex PCR. Among about 94,000 clones listed, more than 75% were seen once. A word on this clone: Its antigen is unidentified.

The TCR was taken from an adult with an advanced solid tumor such as melanoma, head and neck, liver or kidney cancer. The V and J genes are TRBV2 and TRBJ2-7; D remains ambiguous. This specimen was CD4+ or CD8+ T cells sorted from blood, taken in a trial of the OX40 agonist ivuxolimab. CDR3 coding DNA: TGTGCCAGCAGTGAAGTCCGCGAGCAGTACTTC. Encoded protein: CASSEVREQYF.